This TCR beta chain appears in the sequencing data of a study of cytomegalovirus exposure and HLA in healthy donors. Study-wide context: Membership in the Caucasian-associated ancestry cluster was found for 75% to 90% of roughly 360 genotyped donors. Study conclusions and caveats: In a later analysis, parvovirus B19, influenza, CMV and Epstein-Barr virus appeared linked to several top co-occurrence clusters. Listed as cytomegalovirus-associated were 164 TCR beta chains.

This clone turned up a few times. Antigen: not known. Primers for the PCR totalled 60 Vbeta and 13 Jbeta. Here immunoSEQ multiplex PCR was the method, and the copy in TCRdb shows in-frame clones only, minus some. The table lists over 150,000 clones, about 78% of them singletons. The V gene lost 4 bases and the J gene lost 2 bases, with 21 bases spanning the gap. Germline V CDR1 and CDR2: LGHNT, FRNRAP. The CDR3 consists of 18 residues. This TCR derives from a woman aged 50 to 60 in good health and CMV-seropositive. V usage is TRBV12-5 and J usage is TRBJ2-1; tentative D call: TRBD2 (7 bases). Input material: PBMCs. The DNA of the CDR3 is TGTGCTAGTGGTTACGAACAATTCGCGGGGGCCGCCTACAATGAGCAGTTCTTC. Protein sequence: CASGYEQFAGAAYNEQFF. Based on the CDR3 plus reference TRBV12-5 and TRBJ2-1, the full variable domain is DARVTQTPRHKVTEMGQEVTMRCQPILGHNTVFWYRQTMMQGLELLAYFRNRAPLDDSGMPKDRFSAEMPDATLATLKIQPSEPRDSAVYFCASGYEQFAGAAYNEQFFGPGTRLTVL.